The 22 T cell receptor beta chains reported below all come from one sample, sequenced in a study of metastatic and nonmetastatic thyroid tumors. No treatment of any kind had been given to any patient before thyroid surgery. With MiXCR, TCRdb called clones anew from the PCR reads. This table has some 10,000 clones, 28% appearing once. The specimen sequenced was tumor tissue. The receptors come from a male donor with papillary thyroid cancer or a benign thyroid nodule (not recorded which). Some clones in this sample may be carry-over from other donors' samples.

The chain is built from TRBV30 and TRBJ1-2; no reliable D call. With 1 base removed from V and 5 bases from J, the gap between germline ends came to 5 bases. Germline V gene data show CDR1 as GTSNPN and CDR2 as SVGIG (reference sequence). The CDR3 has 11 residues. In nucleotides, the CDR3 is TGTGCCTGGAGTGGCCAGTATGGCTACACCTTC. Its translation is CAWSGQYGYTF. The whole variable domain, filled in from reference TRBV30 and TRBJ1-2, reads SQTIHQWPATLVQPVGSPLSLECTVEGTSNPNLYWYRQAAGRGLQLLFYSVGIGQISSEVPQNLSASRPQDRQFILSSKKLLLSDSGFYLCAWSGQYGYTFGSGTRLTVV.

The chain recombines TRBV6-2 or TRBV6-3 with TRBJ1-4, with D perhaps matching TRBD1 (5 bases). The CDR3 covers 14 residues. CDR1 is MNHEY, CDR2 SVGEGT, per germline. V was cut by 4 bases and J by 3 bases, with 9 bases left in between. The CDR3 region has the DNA TGTGCCAGCAGTTCAGGGTCGGCTAATGAAAAACTGTTTTTT. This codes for CASSSGSANEKLFF.

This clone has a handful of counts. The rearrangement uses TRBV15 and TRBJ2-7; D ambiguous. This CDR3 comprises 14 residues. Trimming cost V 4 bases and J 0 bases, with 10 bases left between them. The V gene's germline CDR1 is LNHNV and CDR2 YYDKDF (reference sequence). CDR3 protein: CATSISTDSYEQYF. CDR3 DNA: TGTGCCACCAGCATATCTACAGACTCCTACGAGCAGTACTTC. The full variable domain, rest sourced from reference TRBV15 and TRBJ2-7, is DAMVIQNPRYQVTQFGKPVTLSCSQTLNHNVMYWYQQKSSQAPKLLFHYYDKDFNNEADTPDNFQSRRPNTSFCFLDIRSPGLGDTAMYLCATSISTDSYEQYFGPGTRLTVT.

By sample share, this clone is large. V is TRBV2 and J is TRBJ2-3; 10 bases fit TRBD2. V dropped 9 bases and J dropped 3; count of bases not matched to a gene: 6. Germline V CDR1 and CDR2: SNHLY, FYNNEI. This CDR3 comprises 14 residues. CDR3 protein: CASKREGETDTQYF. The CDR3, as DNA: TGTGCCAGTAAGCGGGAGGGGGAAACAGATACGCAGTATTTT.

CDR3 bases: TGCAGCGCTCCCCTAATAACCCACAGGAGTGGCTACACCTTC. Its protein is CSAPLITHRSGYTF. The rearrangement uses TRBV20-1 and TRBJ1-2, with D maybe TRBD1 (5 bases). This CDR3 has 14 amino acids. Germline CDR1 is DFQATT and CDR2 is SNEGSKA (reference sequence).

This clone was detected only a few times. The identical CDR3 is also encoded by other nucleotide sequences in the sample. The CDR3: CASTDGGAQSYGYTF. CDR3 sequence (DNA): TGTGCCAGCACCGATGGCGGTGCTCAGTCATATGGCTACACCTTC. The chain uses TRBV12-3 or TRBV12-4 and TRBJ1-2; D call uncertain. Trimming took 7 bases from V and 5 from J, leaving 20 bases between them. This CDR3 region has 15 residues.

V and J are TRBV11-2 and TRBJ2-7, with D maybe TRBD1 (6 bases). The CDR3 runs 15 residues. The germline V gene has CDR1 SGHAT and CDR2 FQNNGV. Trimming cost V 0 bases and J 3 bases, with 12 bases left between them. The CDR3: CASSLDLGGFYEQYV. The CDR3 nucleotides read TGTGCCAGCAGCTTAGATCTAGGGGGATTCTACGAGCAGTACGTC.

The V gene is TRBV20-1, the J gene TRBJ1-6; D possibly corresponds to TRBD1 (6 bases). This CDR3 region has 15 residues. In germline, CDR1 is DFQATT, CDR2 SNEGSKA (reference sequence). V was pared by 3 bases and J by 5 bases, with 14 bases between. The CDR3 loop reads CSASYKGDHNSPLHF. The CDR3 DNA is TGCAGTGCTAGTTATAAGGGGGATCATAATTCACCCCTCCACTTT.

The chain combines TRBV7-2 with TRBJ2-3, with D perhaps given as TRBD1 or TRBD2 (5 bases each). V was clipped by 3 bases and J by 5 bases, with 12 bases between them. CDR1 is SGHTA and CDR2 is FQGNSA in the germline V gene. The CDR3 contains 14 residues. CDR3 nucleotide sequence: TGTGCCAGCAGCTTTGGGGACCAACGAGATACGCAGTATTTT. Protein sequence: CASSFGDQRDTQYF.

For the CDR3, the DNA is TGCGCCAGCAGCTTGGGGGACAGGGGTGAAGCTTTCTTT. This gives the protein CASSLGDRGEAFF. This chain uses TRBV5-1 with TRBJ1-1; 10 bases are shared with TRBD1. This CDR3 region has 13 residues. Germline lookup yields CDR1 SGHRS and CDR2 YFSETQ. V was pared by 0 bases and J by 7 bases, with 0 bases of the junction left unmatched. Combining the CDR3 with reference TRBV5-1 and TRBJ1-1 gives the whole variable domain KAGVTQTPRYLIKTRGQQVTLSCSPISGHRSVSWYQQTPGQGLQFLFEYFSETQRNKGNFPGRFSGRQFSNSRSEMNVSTLELGDSALYLCASSLGDRGEAFFGQGTRLTVV.

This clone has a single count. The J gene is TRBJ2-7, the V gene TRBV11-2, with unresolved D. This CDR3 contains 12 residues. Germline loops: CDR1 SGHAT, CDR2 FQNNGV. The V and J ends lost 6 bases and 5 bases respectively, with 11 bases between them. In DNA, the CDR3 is TGTGCCAGCAGTTTAACTTCCAACGAGCAGTACTTC. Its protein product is CASSLTSNEQYF.

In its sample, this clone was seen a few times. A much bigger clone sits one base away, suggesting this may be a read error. CDR3 sequence (DNA): TGTGCCAGCAGTTACTTGGCAGTGAGAGATCAGCCCCAGCATTTT. Translating it yields CASSYLAVRDQPQHF. This sequence joins TRBV6-2 or TRBV6-3 and TRBJ1-5; D gene uncertain. The V gene's germline CDR1 is MNHEY and CDR2 SVGEGT. V was shortened by 1 base and J by 5 bases, with 12 bases between the two germline ends. The CDR3 totals 15 residues.

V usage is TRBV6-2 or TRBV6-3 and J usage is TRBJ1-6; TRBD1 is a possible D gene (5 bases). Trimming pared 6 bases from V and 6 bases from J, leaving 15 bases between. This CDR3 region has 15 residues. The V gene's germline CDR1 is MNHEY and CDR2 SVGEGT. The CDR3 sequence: CASRPGLRGNSPLHF. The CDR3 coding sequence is TGTGCCAGCAGACCGGGACTCCGGGGTAATTCACCCCTCCACTTT.

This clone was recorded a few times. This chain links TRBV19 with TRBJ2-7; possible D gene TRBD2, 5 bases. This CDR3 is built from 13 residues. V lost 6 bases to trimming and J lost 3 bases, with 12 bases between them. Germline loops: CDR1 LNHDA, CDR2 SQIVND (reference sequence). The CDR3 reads CASSPYGVYEQYF. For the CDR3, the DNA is TGTGCCAGTAGCCCCTACGGGGTCTACGAGCAGTACTTC. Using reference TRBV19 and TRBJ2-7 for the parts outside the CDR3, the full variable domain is DGGITQSPKYLFRKEGQNVTLSCEQNLNHDAMYWYRQDPGQGLRLIYYSQIVNDFQKGDIAEGYSVSREKKESFPLTVTSAQKNPTAFYLCASSPYGVYEQYFGPGTRLTVT.

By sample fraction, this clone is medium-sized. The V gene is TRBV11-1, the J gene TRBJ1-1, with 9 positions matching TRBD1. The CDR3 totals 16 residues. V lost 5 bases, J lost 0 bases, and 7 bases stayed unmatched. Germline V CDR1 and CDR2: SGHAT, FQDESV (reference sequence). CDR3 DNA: TGTGCCAGCAGCCCCGGGACAGGGTACTTGAACACTGAAGCTTTCTTT. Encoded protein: CASSPGTGYLNTEAFF.

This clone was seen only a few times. CDR3 DNA: TGTGCCAGCAGGGGGACAGGGGAAGATGAGCAGTACTTC. It translates to CASRGTGEDEQYF. The chain carries TRBV6-2 or TRBV6-3 and TRBJ2-7, with 10 nucleotides matching TRBD1. Germline V gives CDR1 MNHEY, CDR2 SVGEGT. This CDR3 has 13 amino acids. V gave up 6 bases and J gave up 7 bases; unmatched junction bases: 6.

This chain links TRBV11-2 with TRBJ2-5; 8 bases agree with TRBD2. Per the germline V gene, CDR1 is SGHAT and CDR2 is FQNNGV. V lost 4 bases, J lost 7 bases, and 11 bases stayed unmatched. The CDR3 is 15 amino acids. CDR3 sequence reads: CASSSTPGLDGTQYF. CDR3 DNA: TGTGCCAGCAGCTCCACCCCGGGACTAGATGGGACCCAGTACTTC.

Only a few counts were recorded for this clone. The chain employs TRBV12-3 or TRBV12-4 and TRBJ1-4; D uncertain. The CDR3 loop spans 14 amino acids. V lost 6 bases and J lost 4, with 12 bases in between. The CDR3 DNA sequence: TGTGCCAGCAGAACTGACGCGGTTAATGAAAAACTGTTTTTT. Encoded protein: CASRTDAVNEKLFF.

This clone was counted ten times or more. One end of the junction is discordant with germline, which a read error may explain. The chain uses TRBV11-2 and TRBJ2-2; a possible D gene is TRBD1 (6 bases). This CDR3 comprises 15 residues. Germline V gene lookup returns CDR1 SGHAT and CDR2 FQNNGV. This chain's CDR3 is CASSLDRTNTGELFF. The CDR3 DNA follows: TGTGCCAGCAGCCTAGACAGGACTAACACCGGGGAGCTGTTTTTT.

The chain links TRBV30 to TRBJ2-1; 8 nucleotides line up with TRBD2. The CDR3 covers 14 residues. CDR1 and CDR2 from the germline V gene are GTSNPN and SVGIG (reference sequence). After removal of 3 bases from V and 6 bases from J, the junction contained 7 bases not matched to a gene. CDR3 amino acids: CAWRSGRESNEQFF. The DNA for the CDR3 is TGTGCCTGGAGAAGCGGGAGAGAGAGCAATGAGCAGTTCTTC. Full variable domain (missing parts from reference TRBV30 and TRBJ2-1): SQTIHQWPATLVQPVGSPLSLECTVEGTSNPNLYWYRQAAGRGLQLLFYSVGIGQISSEVPQNLSASRPQDRQFILSSKKLLLSDSGFYLCAWRSGRESNEQFFGPGTRLTVL.

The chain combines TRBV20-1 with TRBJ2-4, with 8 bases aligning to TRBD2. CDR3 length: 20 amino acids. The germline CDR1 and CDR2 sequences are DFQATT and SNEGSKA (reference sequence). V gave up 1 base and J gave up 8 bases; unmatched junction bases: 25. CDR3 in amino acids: CSARVPPRAAGGAGSDIQYF. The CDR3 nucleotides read TGCAGTGCTAGAGTTCCCCCGAGGGCGGCGGGAGGAGCGGGTTCGGACATTCAGTACTTC.

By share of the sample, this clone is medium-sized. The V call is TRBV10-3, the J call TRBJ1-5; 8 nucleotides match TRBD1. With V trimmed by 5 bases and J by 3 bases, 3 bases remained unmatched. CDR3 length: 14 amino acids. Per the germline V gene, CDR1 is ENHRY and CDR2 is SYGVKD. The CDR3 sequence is CAISKTGDNQPQHF. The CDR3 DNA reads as TGTGCCATCAGTAAGACAGGGGACAATCAGCCCCAGCATTTT.